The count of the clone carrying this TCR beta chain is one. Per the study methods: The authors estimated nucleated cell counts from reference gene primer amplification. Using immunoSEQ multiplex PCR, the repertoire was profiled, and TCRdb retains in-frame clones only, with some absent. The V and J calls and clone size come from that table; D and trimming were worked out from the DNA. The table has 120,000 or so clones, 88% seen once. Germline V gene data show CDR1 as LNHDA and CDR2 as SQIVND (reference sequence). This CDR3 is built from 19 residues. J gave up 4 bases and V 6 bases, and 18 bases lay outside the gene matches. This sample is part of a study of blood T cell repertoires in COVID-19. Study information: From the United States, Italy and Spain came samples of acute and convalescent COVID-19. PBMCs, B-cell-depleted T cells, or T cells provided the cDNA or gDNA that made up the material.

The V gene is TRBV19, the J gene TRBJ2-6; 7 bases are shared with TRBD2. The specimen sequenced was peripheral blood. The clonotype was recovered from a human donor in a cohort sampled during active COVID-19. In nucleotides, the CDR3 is TGTGCCAGTAGGCGGGGGTTCGCCCGCGGGGGAGGGGGGGCCAACGTCCTGACTTTC. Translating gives CASRRGFARGGGGANVLTF.